Following are 20 T cell receptor beta chains from one sample sequenced in a study of T cell responses to AZD1222 COVID-19 vaccine. The protocol was immunoSEQ multiplex PCR, while the TCRdb copy is restricted to in-frame clones and leaves out a portion. The sample shows more than 110,000 clones, approximately 92% of them seen only once. Sequenced material: peripheral blood, taken 28 days after the second AZD1222 dose. All receptors derive from an adult who received the AZD1222 COVID-19 vaccine.

The chain joins TRBV7-9 to TRBJ1-5; the match to TRBD1 covers 8 bases. CDR1 and CDR2 (germline): SEHNR, FQNEAQ (reference sequence). This CDR3 has 15 residues. The junction had 5 bases not matched to a gene; V was cut back by 4 bases and J by 3 bases. The CDR3: CASSSQGAVNQPQHF. As DNA, the CDR3 is TGTGCCAGCAGCTCGCAGGGGGCCGTCAATCAGCCCCAGCATTTT.

The CDR3 protein is CATSRAGTTLPDEQFF. CDR3 nucleotides: TGTGCCACCAGCAGGGCGGGGACTACCTTACCAGATGAGCAGTTCTTC. V gene TRBV15 combines with J gene TRBJ2-1; the match to TRBD2 covers 7 bases. Germline CDR1 and CDR2: LNHNV and YYDKDF (reference sequence). J gave up 8 bases and V 3 bases, and 13 bases lay outside the gene matches. The CDR3 totals 16 residues.

The chain carries TRBV9 and TRBJ1-3; D is uncertain. The V end was cut by 0 bases, the J end by 4 bases, with 8 bases between. The V gene's germline CDR1 is SGDLS and CDR2 YYNGEE. The CDR3 contains 14 residues. CDR3 DNA sequence: TGTGCCAGCAGCGTAGAGTCGGTGGGAAACACCATATATTTT. Its translation is CASSVESVGNTIYF.

The chain joins TRBV19 to TRBJ1-1; D is possibly TRBD1 (5 bases). The CDR3 runs to 13 residues. Germline CDR1 LNHDA, CDR2 SQIVND (reference sequence). With 7 bases removed from V and 7 bases from J, the gap between germline ends came to 16 bases. Written as DNA, the CDR3 is TGTGCCAGTACCACCGCCCCGGGACGTGAAGCTTTCTTT. It encodes CASTTAPGREAFF.

The V and J genes are TRBV6-2 or TRBV6-3 and TRBJ1-2; unclear D gene. Germline V gene lookup returns CDR1 MNHEY and CDR2 SVGEGT. The V gene lost 6 bases and the J gene lost 5 bases, with 10 bases spanning the gap. There are 12 residues in the CDR3. The CDR3 sequence is CASSPPRYGYTF. Written as DNA, the CDR3 is TGTGCCAGCAGCCCCCCCCGATATGGCTACACCTTC.

This chain links TRBV19 with TRBJ1-1; D gene uncertain. Per germline, CDR1 LNHDA and CDR2 SQIVND (reference sequence). Trimming left V 1 base short and J 1 base short, with 10 bases between. This CDR3 has 15 amino acids. CDR3 loop: CASSIAGVWNTEAFF. The CDR3, as DNA: TGTGCCAGTAGTATAGCTGGGGTTTGGAACACTGAAGCTTTCTTT. Combining the CDR3 with reference TRBV19 and TRBJ1-1 gives the whole variable domain DGGITQSPKYLFRKEGQNVTLSCEQNLNHDAMYWYRQDPGQGLRLIYYSQIVNDFQKGDIAEGYSVSREKKESFPLTVTSAQKNPTAFYLCASSIAGVWNTEAFFGQGTRLTVV.

The chain recombines TRBV28 with TRBJ2-1; 9 bases fit TRBD2. The CDR3 is 17 amino acids. CDR1 is MDHEN, CDR2 SYDVKM, per germline. With 3 bases clipped from V and 6 bases from J, the junction kept 12 bases outside the gene matches. The CDR3 loop reads CASSLRGSGRSGNEQFF. CDR3 coding DNA: TGTGCCAGCAGTTTGCGTGGTAGCGGGAGATCGGGCAATGAGCAGTTCTTC.

The rearrangement links TRBV30 to TRBJ1-3; no clear D gene. The CDR3 length is 14 residues. Trimming pared 1 base from V and 0 bases from J, leaving 7 bases between. In germline, CDR1 is GTSNPN, CDR2 SVGIG (reference sequence). CDR3 sequence (DNA): TGTGCCTGGAGTGCACGGGGCTCTGGAAACACCATATATTTT. It codes for CAWSARGSGNTIYF.

V and J are TRBV28 and TRBJ1-2; possible D gene TRBD1, 5 bases. This CDR3 region has 13 residues. Trimming stripped 10 bases from V and 8 bases from J, with 20 bases between. Germline V lookup: CDR1 MDHEN, CDR2 SYDVKM. The CDR3 nucleotides read TGTGCCACCGAGGTGGGACCCCCTAGCGGCTACACCTTC. It specifies CATEVGPPSGYTF.

This chain links TRBV2 with TRBJ2-7; 11 bases map to TRBD2. Germline V gives CDR1 SNHLY, CDR2 FYNNEI. CDR3 length: 17 residues. Trimming cost V 6 bases and J 3 bases; bases outside gene matches: 13. The CDR3 loop reads CASSGRYGTSGLYEQYF. The CDR3 DNA reads as TGTGCCAGCAGCGGTAGATACGGGACTAGCGGACTCTACGAGCAGTACTTC.

The chain recombines TRBV5-1 with TRBJ2-1; 8 nucleotides align to TRBD2. CDR3 length: 16 amino acids. The germline V gene encodes CDR1 SGHRS and CDR2 YFSETQ. Trimming removed 4 bases from V and 4 bases from J; junction bases left unmatched: 10. The CDR3 here is CASSTVLAGGYNEQFF. The CDR3 DNA reads TGCGCCAGCAGCACCGTACTGGCGGGGGGTTACAATGAGCAGTTCTTC.

As concerns this clone: One end of the junction fails to match germline, which may point to a read error. The rearrangement uses TRBV12-3 or TRBV12-4 and TRBJ1-5; tentative D call: TRBD1 (6 bases). The CDR3 totals 12 residues. The CDR3 here is CASSLFEQGLDF. CDR3 sequence (DNA): TGTGCCAGCAGTTTATTCGAACAGGGTCTGGATTTT.

Written as DNA, the CDR3 is TGTGCCAGCAGCCCTAATTGGGACAGCGTCAATGAGCAGTTCTTC. Protein product: CASSPNWDSVNEQFF. The chain combines TRBV4-2 with TRBJ2-1; the match to TRBD1 covers 7 bases. V trimming: 4 bases; J trimming: 6 bases; junction bases outside the gene matches: 9. Looked up from germline, CDR1 is LGHNA and CDR2 is YNFKEQ. The CDR3 runs to 15 residues.

The V and J genes are TRBV19 and TRBJ2-5; TRBD2 matches at 8 bases. Looked up from germline, CDR1 is LNHDA and CDR2 is SQIVND (reference sequence). The ends lost 1 base at V and 5 bases at J; junction bases unmatched: 3. This CDR3 contains 14 residues. The CDR3 DNA follows: TGTGCCAGTAGTATAGCGGGAGGGAGGGAGACCCAGTACTTC. Protein: CASSIAGGRETQYF. Supplemented by reference TRBV19 and TRBJ2-5, the full variable domain reads DGGITQSPKYLFRKEGQNVTLSCEQNLNHDAMYWYRQDPGQGLRLIYYSQIVNDFQKGDIAEGYSVSREKKESFPLTVTSAQKNPTAFYLCASSIAGGRETQYFGPGTRLLVL.

The V gene is TRBV7-9, the J gene TRBJ2-1; possibly TRBD2 for D (7 bases). Germline loops: CDR1 SEHNR, CDR2 FQNEAQ (reference sequence). The CDR3 runs 15 residues. The V gene lost 5 bases and the J gene lost 12 bases, with 23 bases spanning the gap. The CDR3 loop reads CASSPWGGLAARQFF. In nucleotides, the CDR3 is TGTGCCAGCAGCCCGTGGGGGGGGCTAGCAGCTAGGCAGTTCTTC.

This clone has a single count. This chain joins TRBV27 and TRBJ2-4; the D is unclear. In germline, CDR1 is MNHEY, CDR2 SMNVEV (reference sequence). V was clipped by 1 base and J by 1 base, with 8 bases between them. The CDR3 extends over 15 amino acids. The CDR3 coding sequence is TGTGCCAGCAGTTTATTGGGCGCCGCCAAAAACATTCAGTACTTC. The encoded protein is CASSLLGAAKNIQYF.

The genes are TRBV28 and TRBJ2-1, with 9 bases lining up with TRBD2. The CDR3 has 16 residues. Germline CDR1 MDHEN, CDR2 SYDVKM. V dropped 2 bases and J dropped 5; count of bases not matched to a gene: 7. In nucleotides, the CDR3 is TGTGCCAGCAGTTTAAGGCTAGCGGGGTACCACAATGAGCAGTTCTTC. The encoded protein is CASSLRLAGYHNEQFF. Drawing the rest from reference TRBV28 and TRBJ2-1, the complete variable domain is DVKVTQSSRYLVKRTGEKVFLECVQDMDHENMFWYRQDPGLGLRLIYFSYDVKMKEKGDIPEGYSVSREKKERFSLILESASTNQTSMYLCASSLRLAGYHNEQFFGPGTRLTVL.

This clone was recorded once. This rearrangement joins TRBV19 to TRBJ1-3; the D is unclear. The CDR3 spans 14 residues. Trimming shortened V by 7 bases and J by 1 base, and 11 bases separated the two germline ends. Per the germline V gene, CDR1 is LNHDA and CDR2 is SQIVND (reference sequence). CDR3 amino acids: CASITGASGNTIYF. Written as DNA, the CDR3 is TGTGCCAGTATCACCGGAGCTTCTGGAAACACCATATATTTT.

CDR3 loop: CASSFGHLSYNEQFF. CDR3 in DNA: TGTGCCAGCAGCTTCGGACACCTTTCCTACAATGAGCAGTTCTTC. This chain uses TRBV7-9 with TRBJ2-1, with a possible D match to TRBD1 (5 bases). Germline V CDR1 and CDR2: SEHNR, FQNEAQ (reference sequence). Trimming shortened V by 3 bases and J by 1 base, and 10 bases separated the two germline ends. There are 15 residues in the CDR3.

The V call is TRBV6-5, the J call TRBJ1-1; D unclear. Trimming stripped 8 bases from V and 3 bases from J, with 7 bases between. CDR1 is MNHEY, CDR2 SVGAGI, per germline. The CDR3 loop spans 11 amino acids. The chain's CDR3 is CASQSYTEAFF. The DNA for the CDR3 is TGTGCCAGCCAGTCGTACACTGAAGCTTTCTTT.